The 7 T cell receptor beta chains presented below share a single source sample, sequenced in a study of T cells in Graves' hyperthyroidism and ophthalmopathy. Authors of the study amplified TCR beta CDR3 regions from RNA transcripts. The TCR CDR3 was amplified in a first-round RT-PCR using the HTBI primer set. A single record per CDR3 protein comes from TCRdb applying MiXCR to the multiplex PCR reads. Of about 560,000 distinct CDR3 sequences listed, approximately 16% are singletons. The sequenced sample was blood. Receptors originate from a woman younger than 30 with Graves' hyperthyroidism.

This clonotype was seen at least ten times. The chain carries TRBV7-2 and TRBJ2-3; 9 positions agree with TRBD2. This CDR3 spans 16 amino acids. V shed 6 bases, J shed 1 base, and the junction held 8 bases outside the gene matches. Germline V gene sequence: CDR1 SGHTA, CDR2 FQGNSA. CDR3 region: CASSSLAGRGTDTQYF. CDR3 sequence (DNA): TGTGCCAGCAGTTCCCTAGCGGGGCGGGGCACAGATACGCAGTATTTT.

This sequence joins TRBV25-1 and TRBJ2-1; TRBD2 matches 8 bases. V shed 4 bases and J 2 bases; nucleotides not matched to a gene: 13. This CDR3 contains 18 residues. Germline CDR1 reads MGHDK; CDR2 reads SYGVNS. The CDR3 nucleotides are TGTGCCAGCAGTGGTCGGGAGGGCCGGGTACGGCCCTACAATGAGCAGTTCTTC. Protein sequence: CASSGREGRVRPYNEQFF.

The chain employs TRBV7-9 and TRBJ2-1, with D uncertain. V gave up 7 bases and J gave up 6 bases, with 7 bases separating them. Germline V gives CDR1 SEHNR, CDR2 FQNEAQ (reference sequence). The CDR3 runs to 11 residues. The CDR3 sequence is CASKFGNEQFF. CDR3 nucleotides: TGTGCCAGCAAGTTTGGCAATGAGCAGTTCTTC.

The table lists this clonotype with many counts. This chain uses TRBV28 with TRBJ2-7, with TRBD2 matching over 8 bases. CDR3 size: 16 residues. Germline V gene sequence: CDR1 MDHEN, CDR2 SYDVKM. The J segment lost 2 bases and the V segment lost 7 bases, leaving 13 bases of the junction unmatched. The CDR3 region is CASTLGGAGGPYEQYF. In DNA form, the CDR3 reads TGTGCCAGCACCCTCGGGGGCGCGGGAGGACCCTACGAGCAGTACTTC.

The J gene is TRBJ2-5, the V gene TRBV15, with D unclear. The CDR3 is 12 amino acids. The germline V gene has CDR1 LNHNV and CDR2 YYDKDF (reference sequence). V lost 4 bases to trimming and J lost 2 bases, with 5 bases between them. The DNA for the CDR3 is TGTGCCACCAGCAAACCGCAAGAGACCCAGTACTTC. Protein product: CATSKPQETQYF.

This chain joins TRBV5-1 and TRBJ1-2; the match to TRBD1 covers 7 bases. J gave up 3 bases and V 5 bases, and 4 bases lay outside the gene matches. CDR3 length: 13 amino acids. Germline V lookup: CDR1 SGHRS, CDR2 YFSETQ. CDR3: CASREGTDYGYTF. CDR3 nucleotides: TGCGCCAGCAGAGAGGGGACAGACTATGGCTACACCTTC. Drawing the rest from reference TRBV5-1 and TRBJ1-2, the complete variable domain is KAGVTQTPRYLIKTRGQQVTLSCSPISGHRSVSWYQQTPGQGLQFLFEYFSETQRNKGNFPGRFSGRQFSNSRSEMNVSTLELGDSALYLCASREGTDYGYTFGSGTRLTVV.

This clonotype was found a few times. This chain links TRBV6-2 or TRBV6-3 with TRBJ2-7; D is perhaps TRBD2 (6 bases). This CDR3 contains 17 residues. Trimming left V 1 base short and J 4 bases short, with 20 bases between. Looked up from germline, CDR1 is MNHEY and CDR2 is SVGEGT. CDR3 nucleotides: TGTGCCAGCAGTTACTATCCTCAGGTAGCGGAGGGGTACGAGCAGTACTTC. As protein: CASSYYPQVAEGYEQYF.